One and the same sample provided the 15 T cell receptor beta chains below, sequenced in a study of shared clonotypes between healthy human individuals. Sequencing was performed with immunoSEQ multiplex PCR; in TCRdb, only in-frame clones are kept and a portion is missing. Of fewer than 350,000 clones in the sample, around 86% were seen once. Source material: memory CD8+ T cells sorted from blood. The sample's subset: CD45RO+ cells pooled with CCR7-negative TemRA cells. These receptors all come from a man aged 18-30 years in good health.

The chain couples TRBV5-6 to TRBJ2-6, with D possibly being TRBD2 (6 bases). Germline V gives CDR1 SGHDT, CDR2 YYEEEE. With 4 bases removed from V and 2 bases from J, the gap between germline ends came to 10 bases. CDR3 length: 15 residues. CDR3 sequence reads: CASSAWGAGANVLTF. The CDR3 coding sequence is TGTGCCAGCAGCGCCTGGGGGGCTGGGGCCAACGTCCTGACTTTC.

This rearrangement joins TRBV11-2 to TRBJ2-5; D is undetermined. Trimming took 1 base from V and 2 from J, leaving 11 bases between them. This CDR3 is 15 amino acids long. The germline gives CDR1 SGHAT, CDR2 FQNNGV. For the CDR3, the DNA is TGTGCCAGCAGCTTAGGCCCAACCCCTCAAGAGACCCAGTACTTC. Translation gives CASSLGPTPQETQYF. The full variable domain, its missing parts supplied by reference TRBV11-2 and TRBJ2-5, is EAGVAQSPRYKIIEKRQSVAFWCNPISGHATLYWYQQILGQGPKLLIQFQNNGVVDDSQLPKDRFSAERLKGVDSTLKIQPAKLEDSAVYLCASSLGPTPQETQYFGPGTRLLVL.

This rearrangement joins TRBV28 to TRBJ2-7; no clear D gene. The CDR3 runs to 13 residues. V was trimmed by 2 bases and J by 2 bases, leaving 7 bases between them. CDR1 MDHEN and CDR2 SYDVKM come from the germline V gene. CDR3 protein: CASSLTAPYEQYF. The CDR3 nucleotides read TGTGCCAGCAGTTTAACAGCTCCCTACGAGCAGTACTTC.

The chain recombines TRBV6-5 with TRBJ2-7; D is perhaps TRBD1 (5 bases). V was clipped by 0 bases and J by 7 bases, with 16 bases between them. The CDR3 is 15 residues long. In germline, CDR1 is MNHEY, CDR2 SVGAGI. The CDR3 DNA is TGTGCCAGCAGTTACTCCCAGGGATCCACGGGTGAGCAGTACTTC. Translating gives CASSYSQGSTGEQYF.

The rearrangement uses TRBV5-8 and TRBJ1-1; TRBD1 agrees at 7 bases. The CDR3 is made up of 17 amino acids. The J segment lost 1 base and the V segment lost 3 bases, leaving 12 bases of the junction unmatched. Germline values: CDR1 SGHTS, CDR2 YDEGEE. CDR3 in amino acids: CASSYGTATPENTEAFF. The CDR3 DNA reads TGTGCCAGCAGCTACGGGACAGCTACTCCTGAGAACACTGAAGCTTTCTTT.

The V and J genes are TRBV4-1 and TRBJ1-3; D unclear. Trimming cost V 0 bases and J 0 bases, with 9 bases left between them. The CDR3 contains 16 residues. CDR1 and CDR2 from the germline V gene are MGHRA and YSYEKL. The CDR3 DNA follows: TGCGCCAGCAGCCAAGAATGGGGTTACTCTGGAAACACCATATATTTT. It is translated as CASSQEWGYSGNTIYF.

The chain is built from TRBV28 and TRBJ1-5; D may be TRBD1 (6 bases). The CDR3 runs 14 residues. Per germline, CDR1 MDHEN and CDR2 SYDVKM. V shed 3 bases and J shed 4 bases, with 10 bases lying between them. The CDR3 spells CASSFWGANQPQHF. The CDR3, as DNA: TGTGCCAGCAGTTTCTGGGGGGCGAATCAGCCCCAGCATTTT.

J is TRBJ1-4 and V is TRBV27; weak D call: TRBD1 (5 bases). Germline CDR1 and CDR2: MNHEY and SMNVEV (reference sequence). V was shortened by 9 bases and J by 7 bases, with 18 bases between the two germline ends. This CDR3 contains 14 residues. The CDR3: CASKWGMTGEKLFF. In DNA form, the CDR3 reads TGTGCCAGTAAATGGGGGATGACGGGTGAAAAACTGTTTTTT.

The chain recombines TRBV11-2 with TRBJ1-6, with TRBD1 identical over 7 bases. Germline CDR1 and CDR2: SGHAT and FQNNGV. The CDR3 has 15 residues. J lost 10 bases, V lost 4 bases, and 10 bases had no gene match. The CDR3 DNA sequence: TGTGCCAGCAGCTCGCTGACAGGGTTTTACTCACCCCTCCACTTT. It is translated as CASSSLTGFYSPLHF.

The chain uses TRBV29-1 and TRBJ2-7; D may be TRBD1 (7 bases). The CDR3 totals 17 residues. Germline loops: CDR1 SQVTM, CDR2 ANQGSEA. V was cut by 0 bases and J by 3 bases, with 21 bases left in between. Written as DNA, the CDR3 is TGCAGCGTTGAAGATCGGGGGACAGCCACCGCATACTACGAGCAGTACTTC. Its protein is CSVEDRGTATAYYEQYF.

In nucleotides, the CDR3 is TGTGCCAGCACCTTGTGGGGGAACACTGAAGCTTTCTTT. Its translation: CASTLWGNTEAFF. The V and J genes are TRBV28 and TRBJ1-1; no reliable D call. Germline V gene sequence: CDR1 MDHEN, CDR2 SYDVKM. The CDR3 is 13 residues long. V gave up 7 bases and J gave up 1 base, with 10 bases separating them.

The CDR3 loop reads CAWSPGGSSYEQYF. The CDR3 nucleotides read TGTGCCTGGAGTCCCGGTGGCTCCTCCTACGAGCAGTACTTC. The genes are TRBV30 and TRBJ2-7; D not certain. This CDR3 spans 14 amino acids. V was trimmed by 2 bases and J by 0 bases, leaving 11 bases between them. Germline V gives CDR1 GTSNPN, CDR2 SVGIG (reference sequence).

The count of this clone is one. The chain combines TRBV5-1 with TRBJ2-7, with TRBD1 matching over 9 bases. The CDR3 contains 15 residues. Trimming at V came to 2 bases and at J to 4 bases, leaving 7 bases not matched to a gene. Germline V lookup: CDR1 SGHRS, CDR2 YFSETQ. Here the CDR3 reads CASSFAWDRAYEQYF. In DNA form, the CDR3 reads TGCGCCAGCAGCTTCGCATGGGACAGGGCTTACGAGCAGTACTTC.

This chain connects TRBV6-4 to TRBJ1-5, with D hard to call. CDR3 length: 11 residues. Germline CDR1 reads MRHNA; CDR2 reads SNTAGT. The germline V and J ends were trimmed by 11 bases and 2 bases, with 7 bases remaining between them. The CDR3 reads CARPGNQPQHF. The CDR3 region has the DNA TGTGCCCGGCCGGGCAATCAGCCCCAGCATTTT.

This rearrangement joins TRBV7-9 to TRBJ2-7; D is uncertain. With 0 bases removed from V and 2 bases from J, the gap between germline ends came to 2 bases. The CDR3 contains 12 residues. Per germline, CDR1 SEHNR and CDR2 FQNEAQ (reference sequence). The CDR3 DNA follows: TGTGCCAGCAGCTTAGCCGCCTACGAGCAGTACTTC. This gives the protein CASSLAAYEQYF.